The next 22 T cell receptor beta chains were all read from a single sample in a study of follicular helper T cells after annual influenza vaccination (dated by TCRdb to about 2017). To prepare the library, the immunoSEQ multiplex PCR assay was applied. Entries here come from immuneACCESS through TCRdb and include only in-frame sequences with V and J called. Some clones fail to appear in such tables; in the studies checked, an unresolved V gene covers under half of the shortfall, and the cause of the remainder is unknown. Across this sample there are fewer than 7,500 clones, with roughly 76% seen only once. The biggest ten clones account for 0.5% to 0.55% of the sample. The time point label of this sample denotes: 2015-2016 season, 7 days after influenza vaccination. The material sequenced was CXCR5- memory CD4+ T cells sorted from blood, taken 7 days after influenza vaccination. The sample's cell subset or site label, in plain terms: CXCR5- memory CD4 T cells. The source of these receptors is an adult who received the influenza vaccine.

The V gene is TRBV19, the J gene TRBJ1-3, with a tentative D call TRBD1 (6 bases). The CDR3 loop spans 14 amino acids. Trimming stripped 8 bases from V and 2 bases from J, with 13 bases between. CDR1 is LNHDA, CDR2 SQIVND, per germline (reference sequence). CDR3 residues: CASRPGATGNTIYF. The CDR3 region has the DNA TGTGCCAGTCGTCCGGGGGCGACTGGAAACACCATATATTTT.

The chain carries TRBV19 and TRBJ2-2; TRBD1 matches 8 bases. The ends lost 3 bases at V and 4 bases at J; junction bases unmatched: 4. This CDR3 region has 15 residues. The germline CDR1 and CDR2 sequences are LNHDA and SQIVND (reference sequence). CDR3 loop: CASSMQGAFTGELFF. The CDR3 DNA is TGTGCCAGTAGTATGCAGGGGGCTTTCACCGGGGAGCTGTTTTTT. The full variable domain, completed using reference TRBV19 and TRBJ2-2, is DGGITQSPKYLFRKEGQNVTLSCEQNLNHDAMYWYRQDPGQGLRLIYYSQIVNDFQKGDIAEGYSVSREKKESFPLTVTSAQKNPTAFYLCASSMQGAFTGELFFGEGSRLTVL.

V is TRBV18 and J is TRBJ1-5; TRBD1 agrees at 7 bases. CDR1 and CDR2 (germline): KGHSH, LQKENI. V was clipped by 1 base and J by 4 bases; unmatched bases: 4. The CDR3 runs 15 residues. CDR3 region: CASSPQTGRNQPQHF. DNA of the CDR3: TGTGCCAGCTCACCACAGACAGGGCGGAATCAGCCCCAGCATTTT. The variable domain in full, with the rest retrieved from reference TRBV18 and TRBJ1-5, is NAGVMQNPRHLVRRRGQEARLRCSPMKGHSHVYWYRQLPEEGLKFMVYLQKENIIDESGMPKERFSAEFPKEGPSILRIQQVVRGDSAAYFCASSPQTGRNQPQHFGDGTRLSIL.

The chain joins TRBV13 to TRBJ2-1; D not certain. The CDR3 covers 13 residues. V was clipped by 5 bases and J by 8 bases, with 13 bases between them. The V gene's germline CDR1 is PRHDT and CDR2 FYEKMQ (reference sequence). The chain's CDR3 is CASSLLWIDEQFF. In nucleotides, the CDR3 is TGTGCCAGCAGCCTCCTGTGGATTGATGAGCAGTTCTTC.

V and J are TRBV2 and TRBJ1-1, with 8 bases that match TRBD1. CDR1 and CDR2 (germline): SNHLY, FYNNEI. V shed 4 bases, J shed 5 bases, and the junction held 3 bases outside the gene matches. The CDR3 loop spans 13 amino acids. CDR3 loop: CASSGQGWTEAFF. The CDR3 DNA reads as TGTGCCAGCAGTGGACAGGGGTGGACTGAAGCTTTCTTT. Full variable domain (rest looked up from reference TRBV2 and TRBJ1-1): EPEVTQTPSHQVTQMGQEVILRCVPISNHLYFYWYRQILGQKVEFLVSFYNNEISEKSEIFDDQFSVERPDGSNFTLKIRSTKLEDSAMYFCASSGQGWTEAFFGQGTRLTVV.

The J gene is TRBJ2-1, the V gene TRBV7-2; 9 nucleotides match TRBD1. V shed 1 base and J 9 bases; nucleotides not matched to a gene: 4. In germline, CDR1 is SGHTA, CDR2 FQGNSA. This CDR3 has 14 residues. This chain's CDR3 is CASSLGTGDGEQFF. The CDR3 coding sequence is TGTGCCAGCAGCTTAGGGACAGGGGACGGTGAGCAGTTCTTC.

Here the CDR3 reads CASSQSFSPLHF. The CDR3 nucleotides are TGCGCCAGCAGCCAAAGTTTTTCACCCCTCCACTTT. The gene calls are TRBV4-1 and TRBJ1-6; no reliable D call. Germline CDR1 is MGHRA and CDR2 is YSYEKL. V lost 2 bases and J 9 bases, leaving 5 bases between the germline ends. The CDR3 covers 12 residues.

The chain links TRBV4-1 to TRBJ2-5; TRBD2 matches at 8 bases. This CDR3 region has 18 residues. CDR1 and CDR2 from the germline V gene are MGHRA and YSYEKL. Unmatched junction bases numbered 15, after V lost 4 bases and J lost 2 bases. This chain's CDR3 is CASSRRTRSGGTQETQYF. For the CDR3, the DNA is TGCGCCAGCAGCCGCCGCACGAGGAGCGGGGGCACTCAAGAGACCCAGTACTTC.

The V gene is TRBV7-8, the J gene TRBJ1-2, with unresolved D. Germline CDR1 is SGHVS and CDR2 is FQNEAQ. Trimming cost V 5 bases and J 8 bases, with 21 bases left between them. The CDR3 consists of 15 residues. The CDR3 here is CASSPNPRRSEGYTF. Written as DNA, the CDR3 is TGTGCCAGCAGCCCTAACCCCCGACGGTCCGAAGGCTACACCTTC.

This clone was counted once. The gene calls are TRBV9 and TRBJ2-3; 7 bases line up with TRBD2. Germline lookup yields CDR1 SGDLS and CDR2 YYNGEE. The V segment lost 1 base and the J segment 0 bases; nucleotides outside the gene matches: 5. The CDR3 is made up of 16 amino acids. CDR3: CASSVFLAESTDTQYF. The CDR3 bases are TGTGCCAGCAGCGTATTTCTAGCGGAGAGCACAGATACGCAGTATTTT.

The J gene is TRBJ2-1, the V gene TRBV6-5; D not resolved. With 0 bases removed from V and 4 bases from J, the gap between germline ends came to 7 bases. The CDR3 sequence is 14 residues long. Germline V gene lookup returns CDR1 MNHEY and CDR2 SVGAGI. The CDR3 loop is CASSYSPGYNEQFF. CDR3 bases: TGTGCCAGCAGTTACTCTCCGGGTTACAATGAGCAGTTCTTC.

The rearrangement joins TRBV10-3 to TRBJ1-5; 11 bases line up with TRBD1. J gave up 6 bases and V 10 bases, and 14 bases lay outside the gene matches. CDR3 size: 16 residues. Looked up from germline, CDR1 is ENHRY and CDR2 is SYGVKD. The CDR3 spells CATRGTGGGLGQPQHF. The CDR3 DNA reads TGTGCCACCCGAGGGACAGGGGGGGGACTGGGTCAGCCCCAGCATTTT.

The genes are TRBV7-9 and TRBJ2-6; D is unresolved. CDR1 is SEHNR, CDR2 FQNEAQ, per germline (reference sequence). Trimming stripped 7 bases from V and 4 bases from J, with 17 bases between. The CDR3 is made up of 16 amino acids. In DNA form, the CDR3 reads TGTGCCAGCACGCCGCCCCAAGGGTCCGGGGCCAACGTCCTGACTTTC. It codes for CASTPPQGSGANVLTF.

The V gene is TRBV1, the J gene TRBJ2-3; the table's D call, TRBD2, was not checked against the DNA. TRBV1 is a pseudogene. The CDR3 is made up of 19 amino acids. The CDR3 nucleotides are TGCACCAGCAGCCTTCGCTGGCGGGGGGAGGACCTTAGCACAGATACGCAGTATTTT. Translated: CTSSLRWRGEDLSTDTQYF.

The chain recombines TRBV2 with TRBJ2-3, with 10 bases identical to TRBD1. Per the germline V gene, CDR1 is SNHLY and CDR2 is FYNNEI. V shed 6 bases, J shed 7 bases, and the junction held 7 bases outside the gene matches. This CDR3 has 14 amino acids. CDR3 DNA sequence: TGTGCCAGCAGAAGGGGACAGGGGTACAATACGCAGTATTTT. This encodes CASRRGQGYNTQYF. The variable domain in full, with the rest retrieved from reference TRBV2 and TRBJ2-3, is EPEVTQTPSHQVTQMGQEVILRCVPISNHLYFYWYRQILGQKVEFLVSFYNNEISEKSEIFDDQFSVERPDGSNFTLKIRSTKLEDSAMYFCASRRGQGYNTQYFGPGTRLTVL.

Written as DNA, the CDR3 is TGCAGTGCCCCAAGAGGAGATACGCAGTATTTT. Translation gives CSAPRGDTQYF. The chain recombines TRBV20-1 with TRBJ2-3; D is unclear. Trimming left V 6 bases short and J 5 bases short, with 9 bases between. The germline gives CDR1 DFQATT, CDR2 SNEGSKA (reference sequence). This CDR3 comprises 11 residues.

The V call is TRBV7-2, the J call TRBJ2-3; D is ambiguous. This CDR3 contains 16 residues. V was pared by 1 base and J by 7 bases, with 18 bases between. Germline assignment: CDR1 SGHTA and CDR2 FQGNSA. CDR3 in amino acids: CASSLGAGIVGNTQYF. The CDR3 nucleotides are TGTGCCAGCAGCTTAGGTGCTGGGATTGTGGGGAATACGCAGTATTTT.

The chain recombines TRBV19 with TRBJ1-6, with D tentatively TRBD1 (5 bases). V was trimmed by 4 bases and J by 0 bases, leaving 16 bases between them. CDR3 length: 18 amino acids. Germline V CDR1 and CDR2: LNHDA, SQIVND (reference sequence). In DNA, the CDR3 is TGTGCCAGTAGTAAGGGGCCCTTTTTTTACTCCTATAATTCACCCCTCCACTTT. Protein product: CASSKGPFFYSYNSPLHF.

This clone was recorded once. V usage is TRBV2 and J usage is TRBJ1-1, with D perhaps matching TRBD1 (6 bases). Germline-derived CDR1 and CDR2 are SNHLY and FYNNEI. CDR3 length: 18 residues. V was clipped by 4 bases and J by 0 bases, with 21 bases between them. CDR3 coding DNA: TGTGCCAGCAGTGGCCGATCGGGTAGAGGGGGACTGAACACTGAAGCTTTCTTT. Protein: CASSGRSGRGGLNTEAFF.

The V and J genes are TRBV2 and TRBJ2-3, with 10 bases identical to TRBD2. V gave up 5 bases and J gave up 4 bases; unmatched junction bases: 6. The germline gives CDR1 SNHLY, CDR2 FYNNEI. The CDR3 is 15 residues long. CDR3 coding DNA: TGTGCCAGCAGTACTAGCGGGGTCGCTCCAGATACGCAGTATTTT. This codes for CASSTSGVAPDTQYF.

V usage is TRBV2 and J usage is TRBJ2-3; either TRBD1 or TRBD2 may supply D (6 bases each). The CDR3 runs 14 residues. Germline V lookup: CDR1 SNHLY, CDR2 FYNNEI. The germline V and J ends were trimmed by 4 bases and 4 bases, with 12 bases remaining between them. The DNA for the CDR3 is TGTGCCAGCAGTGTAACGGGGGCACCAGATACGCAGTATTTT. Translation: CASSVTGAPDTQYF.

In DNA form, the CDR3 reads TGTGCCAGCAGCGCCAGGGGGCGGACTAATGAAAAACTGTTTTTT. This gives the protein CASSARGRTNEKLFF. The V call is TRBV5-6, the J call TRBJ1-4, with 8 bases that match TRBD1. CDR1 is SGHDT, CDR2 YYEEEE, per germline. Trimming at V came to 4 bases and at J to 2 bases, leaving 4 bases not matched to a gene. This CDR3 spans 15 amino acids.